This T cell receptor (beta chain) was sequenced during a study of graft-versus-host responses after intestinal transplantation. Study details: Anti-thymocyte globulin induction preceded roughly 3 years of tacrolimus and steroid maintenance in all recipients. Study-level results: Researchers found GvH clones in recipient marrow, and some showed up first in ileum or blood. Allograft graft-versus-host to host-versus-graft clonal ratios ran high in patients with graft-donor T cell macrochimerism.

Germline V gives CDR1 KGHSH, CDR2 LQKENI. V shed 6 bases and J shed 5 bases, with 16 bases lying between them. The CDR3 has 14 residues. TCRdb's copy holds only in-frame clones and misses some; the assay was immunoSEQ multiplex PCR. The table records roughly 92,000 clones, roughly 90% of them present only once. As for this clone: Its antigen is undetermined.

The chain uses TRBV18 and TRBJ1-2; D unresolved. Sequenced material: unstimulated CD4+ T cells sorted from spleen or lymph node cells, taken before intestinal transplant. The receptor comes from a human donor who received an intestinal transplant. Written as DNA, the CDR3 is TGTGCCAGCTCCCCTATATCGGGGTGGTATGGCTACACCTTC. Protein sequence: CASSPISGWYGYTF.